This TCR beta chain was captured in a study of shared clonotypes between healthy human individuals. This clone was seen just once. The antigen is not known. TCRdb keeps only in-frame clones here, not all; method: immunoSEQ multiplex PCR. The sample carries roughly 1,100,000 clones, 70% to 80% recorded once. The CD4+ fraction was divided into a CD45RA+ naive subset and a CD45RA-negative memory subset. Study results and limitations: Larger estimated richness was generally recorded for naive subsets relative to memory subsets. Collection of samples was limited to blood; tissue repertoires likely differ.

This CDR3 contains 16 residues. J was trimmed by 1 base and V by 6 bases; bases with no gene match: 10. Germline loops: CDR1 LNHDA, CDR2 SQIVND (reference sequence). Material for sequencing was memory CD4+ T cells sorted from blood. Subset of the sample: CD45RA-negative fraction. The receptor comes from a man aged 18 to 30 in good health. The chain joins TRBV19 to TRBJ2-3; 7 bases fit TRBD1. The CDR3 protein is CASRGEWDRGTDTQYF. Here the CDR3 DNA reads TGTGCCAGTAGAGGGGAATGGGACAGAGGCACAGATACGCAGTATTTT.